Listed below are T cell receptor beta chains from one sample, sequenced in a study of blood T cell repertoires in COVID-19. Data came from immunoSEQ multiplex PCR; TCRdb stores just in-frame clones and leaves some out. The sample shows approximately 28,000 clones, approximately 93% of them seen only once. The sequenced sample consisted of peripheral blood. The receptors were sampled from a woman between 65 and 79 years old with COVID-19, enrolled during active disease. Each CDR3 is given with its conserved first and last residue. Each record gives: J gene, D gene, V gene, CDR3 protein, CDR3 DNA. D genes are given only for firm matches.

TRBJ2-1 - TRBV24-1 CATSVSPSSEQFF TGTGCCACCAGTGTTTCTCCCTCGTCTGAGCAGTTCTTC
TRBJ1-3 TRBD1 TRBV19 CASSISGTDSGNTIYF TGTGCCAGTAGTATTTCAGGGACAGACTCTGGAAACACCATATATTTT
TRBJ1-6 - TRBV28 CASSLVQEDSPLHF TGTGCCAGCAGTTTAGTACAGGAAGATTCACCCCTCCACTTT
TRBJ2-5 TRBD2 TRBV15 CATSRDRAGAQRQETQYF TGTGCCACCAGCAGAGATCGAGCGGGGGCGCAGAGGCAAGAGACCCAGTACTTC
TRBJ1-4 - TRBV18 CASSPPGHPNEKLFF TGTGCCAGCTCACCACCGGGCCACCCGAATGAAAAACTGTTTTTT
TRBJ2-3 TRBD2 TRBV7-3 CASSLTGGTRDTQYF TGTGCCAGCAGCTTAACCGGGGGGACCCGAGATACGCAGTATTTT
TRBJ2-1 - TRBV4-1 CASSQKQGNYNEQFF TGCGCCAGCAGCCAAAAACAGGGAAACTACAATGAGCAGTTCTTC
TRBJ1-4 - TRBV7-2 CASSLLGQLDEKLFF TGTGCCAGCAGCCTACTCGGACAGCTTGATGAAAAACTGTTTTTT
TRBJ2-1 TRBD2 TRBV19 CASSLGGTSYNEQFF TGTGCCAGTAGTTTAGGGGGGACTAGTTATAATGAGCAGTTCTTC
TRBJ1-1 - TRBV28 CASSLRQTAAFF TGTGCCAGCAGTTTGCGACAGACCGCAGCTTTCTTT
TRBJ2-3 - TRBV7-6 CASSLPQDTQYF TGTGCCAGCAGCTTACCTCAGGATACGCAGTATTTT
TRBJ2-7 TRBD1 TRBV19 CASVDRAVSYEQYF TGTGCCAGCGTGGACAGGGCCGTTTCCTACGAGCAGTACTTC
TRBJ1-1 TRBD1 TRBV24-1 CATSQTGGSTEAFF TGTGCCACCAGCCAGACAGGGGGCTCCACTGAAGCTTTCTTT
TRBJ2-1 TRBD2 TRBV19 CASKDSGRRGNEQFF TGTGCCAGTAAGGATAGCGGGAGAAGGGGCAATGAGCAGTTCTTC